Detailed here is one T cell receptor (beta chain). These data belong to a study of blood T cell repertoires in COVID-19. Method: immunoSEQ multiplex PCR; TCRdb's copy keeps in-frame clones and lacks some. The sample shows approximately 240,000 clones, less than 85% of them seen only once. This CDR3 is 15 amino acids long. V gave up 3 bases and J gave up 11 bases, with 24 bases separating them. Germline CDR1 reads GTSNPN; CDR2 reads SVGIG (reference sequence). Sequences were obtained from peripheral blood. The rearrangement joins TRBV30 to TRBJ2-3; D is perhaps TRBD2 (6 bases). The receptor's source is a woman of 80 years or more with active or convalescent COVID-19. CDR3 loop: CAWRRTNNQAPQQYF. CDR3 nucleotides: TGTGCCTGGAGAAGGACTAACAACCAAGCACCTCAGCAGTATTTT.